The 3 T cell receptor beta chains below were found in one sample sequenced in a study of T cell changes during pregnancy in multiple sclerosis. Clones were read by immunoSEQ multiplex PCR, and TCRdb kept only the in-frame ones, dropping some. The sample lists roughly 50,000 clones; about 90% were seen once. Sequenced here: peripheral blood, sampled after pregnancy. Receptors were obtained from a female donor in good health, enrolled as a control in a pregnancy study.

The CDR3 DNA reads TGTGCCAGCAGTTCGGGGACTAGCGGGAGCCGCGAGCAGTACTTC. It encodes CASSSGTSGSREQYF. The rearrangement links TRBV28 to TRBJ2-7; 14 nucleotides line up with TRBD2. Germline V gene data show CDR1 as MDHEN and CDR2 as SYDVKM. This CDR3 contains 15 residues. The V gene end was trimmed by 4 bases and the J gene end by 6 bases; junction bases not matched to a gene: 5.

The rearrangement links TRBV2 to TRBJ1-6, with 10 bases matching TRBD1. Germline V lookup: CDR1 SNHLY, CDR2 FYNNEI. The CDR3 is made up of 13 amino acids. Trimming cost V 8 bases and J 9 bases; bases outside gene matches: 4. The CDR3: CASHRTGGSPLHF. In DNA, the CDR3 is TGTGCCAGCCATCGGACAGGGGGTTCACCCCTCCACTTT.

There are a few counts of this clone. This chain links TRBV6-4 with TRBJ1-1; 7 bases are a match to TRBD1. Germline lookup yields CDR1 MRHNA and CDR2 SNTAGT. The CDR3 runs to 13 residues. J gave up 1 base and V 6 bases, and 2 bases lay outside the gene matches. The DNA for the CDR3 is TGTGCCAGCAGGGACAGGAGGAACACTGAAGCTTTCTTT. Translating gives CASRDRRNTEAFF.